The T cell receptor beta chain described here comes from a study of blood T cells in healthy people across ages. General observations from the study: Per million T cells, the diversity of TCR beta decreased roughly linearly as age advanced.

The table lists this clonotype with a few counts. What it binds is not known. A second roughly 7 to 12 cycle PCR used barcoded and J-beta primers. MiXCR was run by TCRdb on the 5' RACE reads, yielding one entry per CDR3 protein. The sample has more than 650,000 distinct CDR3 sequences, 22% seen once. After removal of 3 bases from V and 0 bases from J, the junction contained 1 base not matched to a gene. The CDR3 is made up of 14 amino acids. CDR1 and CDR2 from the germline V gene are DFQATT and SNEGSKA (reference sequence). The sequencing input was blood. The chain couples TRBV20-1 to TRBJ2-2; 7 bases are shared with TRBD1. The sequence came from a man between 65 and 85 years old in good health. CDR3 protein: CSARTGPNTGELFF. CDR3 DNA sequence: TGCAGTGCTAGGACAGGGCCGAACACCGGGGAGCTGTTTTTT.